The 7 T cell receptor beta chains below were found in one sample sequenced in a study of cytomegalovirus exposure and HLA in healthy donors. This PCR relied on a set of 60 Vbeta primers and 13 Jbeta primers. Assay: immunoSEQ multiplex PCR; the TCRdb copy retains only in-frame clones and omits some. Of roughly 200,000 clones listed, roughly 85% were seen once; the top ten hold approximately 4.7%. Sequenced sample: PBMCs. These receptors were taken from a woman in her twenties or thirties in good health and CMV-seropositive.

This chain links TRBV27 with TRBJ2-7, with 7 bases fitting TRBD1. The V gene's germline CDR1 is MNHEY and CDR2 SMNVEV (reference sequence). This CDR3 is 13 amino acids long. V trimming: 6 bases; J trimming: 2 bases; junction bases outside the gene matches: 4. The CDR3 DNA is TGTGCCAGCAGCTGGGACAGCACCTACGAGCAGTACTTC. Its protein is CASSWDSTYEQYF.

V usage is TRBV7-9 and J usage is TRBJ1-1; D is possibly TRBD1 (5 bases). The CDR3 is 17 amino acids. Looked up from germline, CDR1 is SEHNR and CDR2 is FQNEAQ (reference sequence). With 8 bases removed from V and 3 bases from J, the gap between germline ends came to 25 bases. The CDR3 is CASLPGVLVSGDTEAFF. CDR3 nucleotide sequence: TGTGCCAGCCTCCCGGGAGTCCTAGTGTCGGGGGACACTGAAGCTTTCTTT.

This chain connects TRBV5-4 to TRBJ2-2; D perhaps matches TRBD2 (6 bases). In germline, CDR1 is SGHNT, CDR2 YYREEE (reference sequence). Trimming stripped 4 bases from V and 1 base from J, with 11 bases between. CDR3 size: 15 residues. CDR3 bases: TGTGCCAGCAGCCCCGGGACTTTGAACACCGGGGAGCTGTTTTTT. Translating it yields CASSPGTLNTGELFF.

In the case of this clone: This same CDR3 is encoded by further DNA sequences in the sample. The V and J genes are TRBV10-2 and TRBJ2-7; TRBD1 matches at 7 bases. Germline CDR1 is WSHSY and CDR2 is SAAADI. The CDR3 extends over 16 amino acids. With 4 bases clipped from V and 3 bases from J, the junction kept 12 bases outside the gene matches. The CDR3 loop is CASSGSTGPRLYEQYF. The CDR3 DNA follows: TGCGCCAGCAGTGGATCGACAGGGCCAAGGCTCTACGAGCAGTACTTC.

The chain is built from TRBV2 and TRBJ2-7; 7 bases fit TRBD2. Germline values: CDR1 SNHLY, CDR2 FYNNEI. J was trimmed by 3 bases and V by 8 bases; bases with no gene match: 4. This CDR3 comprises 12 residues. Written as DNA, the CDR3 is TGTGCCAGCGGGAGGGATGGCTACGAGCAGTACTTC. It yields the protein CASGRDGYEQYF.

CDR3 sequence reads: CASSLGGNTGELFF. The CDR3 DNA follows: TGTGCCAGCAGCTTAGGAGGGAACACCGGGGAGCTGTTTTTT. The V call is TRBV11-2, the J call TRBJ2-2, with D unclear. Trimming stripped 1 base from V and 1 base from J, with 4 bases between. The CDR3 has 14 amino acids. CDR1 and CDR2 (germline): SGHAT, FQNNGV. Full variable domain (missing parts from reference TRBV11-2 and TRBJ2-2): EAGVAQSPRYKIIEKRQSVAFWCNPISGHATLYWYQQILGQGPKLLIQFQNNGVVDDSQLPKDRFSAERLKGVDSTLKIQPAKLEDSAVYLCASSLGGNTGELFFGEGSRLTVL.

The rearrangement links TRBV10-3 to TRBJ2-1, with TRBD2 matching over 11 bases. V shed 3 bases and J 8 bases; nucleotides not matched to a gene: 9. Looked up from germline, CDR1 is ENHRY and CDR2 is SYGVKD. The CDR3 sequence is 16 residues long. CDR3 in amino acids: CAISEALAGGNDEQFF. DNA for the CDR3: TGTGCCATCAGTGAAGCCCTAGCGGGGGGTAACGATGAGCAGTTCTTC.